This passage covers 25 T cell receptor beta chains from one sample sequenced in a study of CD8 T cells in ankylosing spondylitis. TCRdb fed the 5' RACE reads into MiXCR, producing one record per CDR3 protein. The data contain about 250,000 distinct CDR3 sequences, about 11% of them singletons. Material for sequencing was blood, either unsorted or a sorted T cell fraction (not recorded which). These receptor sequences come from a male donor with ankylosing spondylitis or in good health (not recorded which).

This clonotype was seen many times. J is TRBJ2-1 and V is TRBV3-1; D is possibly TRBD2 (6 bases). This CDR3 region has 18 residues. The ends were cut back, 3 bases at V and 0 bases at J, with 18 bases in the middle. Germline V gives CDR1 LGHDT, CDR2 YNNKEL (reference sequence). This CDR3 is CASSHRVSIAASYNEQFF. In nucleotides, the CDR3 is TGTGCCAGCAGCCACCGAGTAAGTATAGCGGCCTCCTACAATGAGCAGTTCTTC.

This clonotype has a handful of counts. The chain recombines TRBV2 with TRBJ2-7; the match to TRBD1 covers 7 bases. Germline V CDR1 and CDR2: SNHLY, FYNNEI. V gave up 6 bases and J gave up 3 bases; unmatched junction bases: 2. The CDR3 extends over 12 amino acids. In DNA form, the CDR3 reads TGTGCCAGCAGGGGACAGCTCTACGAGCAGTACTTC. This gives the protein CASRGQLYEQYF.

This clonotype was picked up many times. This chain links TRBV6-1 with TRBJ2-5, with D unresolved. The V gene lost 3 bases and the J gene lost 5 bases, with 10 bases spanning the gap. This CDR3 spans 13 amino acids. Germline assignment: CDR1 MNHNS and CDR2 SASEGT. CDR3 protein: CASSEPGWETQYF. CDR3 DNA: TGTGCCAGCAGTGAGCCCGGGTGGGAGACCCAGTACTTC.

This chain links TRBV12-3 or TRBV12-4 with TRBJ1-1; possibly TRBD1 for D (5 bases). V dropped 6 bases and J dropped 1 base, with 9 bases sitting between them. This CDR3 spans 13 amino acids. Written as DNA, the CDR3 is TGTGCCAGCAGCTTCGGACAGAACACTGAAGCTTTCTTT. It is translated as CASSFGQNTEAFF.

This clonotype was seen at least ten times. The chain links TRBV21-1 to TRBJ2-3; the table gives TRBD1 as D, unverified against the DNA. TRBV21-1 corresponds to a pseudogene. The CDR3 runs 16 residues. This CDR3 is CASSPPTTRGTDTQYF. In nucleotides, the CDR3 is TGTGCCAGCAGCCCCCCGACTACCAGGGGCACAGATACGCAGTATTTT.

The chain couples TRBV19 to TRBJ2-2, with TRBD2 identical over 8 bases. Germline V gives CDR1 LNHDA, CDR2 SQIVND (reference sequence). The CDR3 consists of 16 residues. After removal of 5 bases from V and 3 bases from J, the junction contained 8 bases not matched to a gene. The CDR3, as DNA: TGTGCCAGTAGTTCATGGACTAGCTCGGACACCGGGGAGCTGTTTTTT. It translates to CASSSWTSSDTGELFF.

For this clonotype: One end of the junction is discordant with germline, which a read error may explain. V gene TRBV7-2 combines with J gene TRBJ1-2; 7 nucleotides align to TRBD1. The CDR3 runs 16 residues. From germline, CDR1 is SGHTA and CDR2 FQGNSA. CDR3 sequence: CASSLLLETGIGGHTF. The CDR3 DNA reads as TGTGCCAGCAGCTTACTTCTTGAGACAGGGATCGGTGGCCACACCTTC.

The chain is built from TRBV6-5 and TRBJ2-5; 12 positions match TRBD2. The V and J ends lost 1 base and 0 bases, in that order; junction bases with no gene match: 6. Per the germline V gene, CDR1 is MNHEY and CDR2 is SVGAGI. The CDR3 extends over 18 amino acids. The CDR3: CASSYWLAGGSYQETQYF. In DNA form, the CDR3 reads TGTGCCAGCAGTTACTGGCTAGCGGGGGGGTCGTACCAAGAGACCCAGTACTTC.

This clonotype was detected a few times. The V gene is TRBV6-1, the J gene TRBJ1-5, with 9 bases identical to TRBD1. The CDR3 contains 15 residues. Germline V gene lookup returns CDR1 MNHNS and CDR2 SASEGT. Trimming cost V 10 bases and J 1 base; bases outside gene matches: 8. CDR3 coding DNA: TGTGCCATCCGGGACAGGGACGAGAGCAATCAGCCCCAGCATTTT. Protein: CAIRDRDESNQPQHF.

This clonotype occurred many times. The chain links TRBV5-5 to TRBJ2-5, with 8 bases identical to TRBD2. This CDR3 region has 14 residues. The V gene end was trimmed by 3 bases and the J gene end by 4 bases; junction bases not matched to a gene: 5. The germline gives CDR1 SGHKS, CDR2 YYEKEE (reference sequence). The CDR3: CASSSAGVRETQYF. The CDR3 region has the DNA TGTGCCAGCAGCTCAGCGGGGGTACGAGAGACCCAGTACTTC.

The rearrangement uses TRBV18 and TRBJ1-5, with no clear D. Germline CDR1 and CDR2: KGHSH and LQKENI. This CDR3 spans 15 amino acids. V lost 2 bases and J lost 7, with 15 bases in between. The CDR3, as DNA: TGTGCCAGCTCACCAAGGCAGAGGGATGACCAGCCCCAGCATTTT. Its protein product is CASSPRQRDDQPQHF.

This clonotype came up a few times. A read error may explain this, as a much larger clone is one base away. V is TRBV5-1 and J is TRBJ1-1; the match to TRBD1 covers 8 bases. Losses at the gene ends were 4 bases for V and 10 bases for J; bases not matched to a gene: 12. The CDR3 has 14 residues. The germline V gene has CDR1 SGHRS and CDR2 YFSETQ. In DNA, the CDR3 is TGCGCCAGCAGCCTGGCCGGGACAGGCGATGCAGCTTTCTTT. Translating it yields CASSLAGTGDAAFF.

In its sample, this clonotype was seen many times. The chain uses TRBV7-9 and TRBJ2-7, with 12 bases aligning to TRBD2. The CDR3 runs to 15 residues. V gave up 1 base and J gave up 5 bases; unmatched junction bases: 3. The germline CDR1 and CDR2 sequences are SEHNR and FQNEAQ (reference sequence). This CDR3 reads CASSLGTSGDHEQYF. The CDR3 DNA is TGTGCCAGCAGCTTAGGGACTAGCGGGGACCACGAGCAGTACTTC.

This clonotype was detected many times. The chain joins TRBV3-1 to TRBJ1-2, with a tentative D call TRBD1 (5 bases). The V and J ends lost 0 bases and 2 bases respectively, with 7 bases between them. This CDR3 region has 14 residues. From germline, CDR1 is LGHDT and CDR2 YNNKEL (reference sequence). The CDR3 here is CASSQDWGNYGYTF. The CDR3 DNA sequence: TGTGCCAGCAGCCAAGATTGGGGGAACTATGGCTACACCTTC. Combining the CDR3 with reference TRBV3-1 and TRBJ1-2 gives the whole variable domain DTAVSQTPKYLVTQMGNDKSIKCEQNLGHDTMYWYKQDSKKFLKIMFSYNNKELIINETVPNRFSPKSPDKAHLNLHINSLELGDSAVYFCASSQDWGNYGYTFGSGTRLTVV.

This clonotype occurred many times. The chain couples TRBV20-1 to TRBJ2-7; 9 nucleotides line up with TRBD2. The CDR3 length is 14 residues. Unmatched junction bases numbered 6, after V lost 6 bases and J lost 0 bases. Germline V CDR1 and CDR2: DFQATT, SNEGSKA (reference sequence). This chain's CDR3 is CSAKTSGSSYEQYF. CDR3 nucleotides: TGCAGTGCGAAGACTAGCGGAAGCTCCTACGAGCAGTACTTC.

Only a few counts were recorded for this clonotype. The rearrangement links TRBV4-1 to TRBJ1-1; tentatively, D is TRBD1 (6 bases). V was pared by 3 bases and J by 0 bases, with 14 bases between. CDR1 MGHRA and CDR2 YSYEKL come from the germline V gene. CDR3 length equals 16 residues. The CDR3 loop reads CASSQAGGGMNTEAFF. As DNA, the CDR3 is TGCGCCAGCAGCCAGGCCGGGGGCGGCATGAACACTGAAGCTTTCTTT.

The genes are TRBV7-2 and TRBJ2-3, with 10 bases lining up with TRBD2. The germline CDR1 and CDR2 sequences are SGHTA and FQGNSA. This CDR3 spans 16 amino acids. V shed 4 bases, J shed 1 base, and the junction held 5 bases outside the gene matches. CDR3 coding DNA: TGTGCCAGCAGCTCCCAGCGGGGGGGCCGCACAGATACGCAGTATTTT. Its translation is CASSSQRGGRTDTQYF.

This clonotype was seen repeatedly, ten times or more. The chain joins TRBV20-1 to TRBJ1-1, with TRBD1 as a possible D gene (5 bases). Trimming left V 6 bases short and J 3 bases short, with 20 bases between. The CDR3 extends over 15 amino acids. From germline, CDR1 is DFQATT and CDR2 SNEGSKA (reference sequence). The CDR3 sequence is CSAQQVPEWDTEAFF. CDR3 DNA: TGCAGTGCCCAACAGGTCCCAGAGTGGGACACTGAAGCTTTCTTT.

The sample holds many counts of this clonotype. The chain uses TRBV7-9 and TRBJ1-4; TRBD1 might be the D (5 bases). The CDR3 extends over 15 amino acids. Per the germline V gene, CDR1 is SEHNR and CDR2 is FQNEAQ (reference sequence). V was pared by 5 bases and J by 3 bases, with 13 bases between. The CDR3 nucleotides read TGTGCCAGCAGCCTCGGGACTCAGGCTAATGAAAAACTGTTTTTT. It yields the protein CASSLGTQANEKLFF. Looking up the rest from reference TRBV7-9 and TRBJ1-4 gives the full variable domain: DTGVSQNPRHKITKRGQNVTFRCDPISEHNRLYWYRQTLGQGPEFLTYFQNEAQLEKSRLLSDRFSAERPKGSFSTLEIQRTEQGDSAMYLCASSLGTQANEKLFFGSGTQLSVL.

This clonotype occurred many times. The chain recombines TRBV20-1 with TRBJ2-2; 9 bases are a match to TRBD1. Losses at the gene ends were 4 bases for V and 5 bases for J; bases not matched to a gene: 2. CDR3 length: 13 amino acids. In germline, CDR1 is DFQATT, CDR2 SNEGSKA (reference sequence). The CDR3 sequence is CSAKDRGTGELFF. CDR3 sequence (DNA): TGCAGTGCTAAGGACAGGGGTACCGGGGAGCTGTTTTTT.

This clonotype was counted many times. This chain connects TRBV2 to TRBJ2-7; 9 bases match TRBD1. The CDR3 extends over 14 amino acids. Germline V gene sequence: CDR1 SNHLY, CDR2 FYNNEI. V gave up 8 bases and J gave up 6 bases; unmatched junction bases: 11. The CDR3 reads CASATYVQGAEQYF. For the CDR3, the DNA is TGTGCCAGCGCCACTTATGTACAGGGGGCCGAGCAGTACTTC.

This clonotype was counted a single time. The V and J genes are TRBV5-1 and TRBJ1-2; D may be TRBD1 (5 bases). Trimming cost V 2 bases and J 6 bases, with 11 bases left between them. The CDR3 totals 13 residues. Looked up from germline, CDR1 is SGHRS and CDR2 is YFSETQ. CDR3 bases: TGCGCCAGCAGCTTCTTCCAGGGCGATGGCTACACCTTC. It specifies CASSFFQGDGYTF. The variable domain in full, with the rest retrieved from reference TRBV5-1 and TRBJ1-2, is KAGVTQTPRYLIKTRGQQVTLSCSPISGHRSVSWYQQTPGQGLQFLFEYFSETQRNKGNFPGRFSGRQFSNSRSEMNVSTLELGDSALYLCASSFFQGDGYTFGSGTRLTVV.

This clonotype was seen at least ten times. J is TRBJ2-7 and V is TRBV3-1; D unclear. This CDR3 spans 14 amino acids. The V end was cut by 1 base, the J end by 1 base, with 8 bases between. Germline lookup yields CDR1 LGHDT and CDR2 YNNKEL (reference sequence). CDR3 bases: TGTGCCAGCAGCCAAGGGCCCATTTCCTACGAGCAGTACTTC. Amino acid sequence: CASSQGPISYEQYF.

This clonotype occurred a few times. The chain links TRBV6-2 or TRBV6-3 to TRBJ2-7; D is possibly TRBD1 (5 bases). Trimming removed 5 bases at V and 4 bases at J, with 15 bases between. In germline, CDR1 is MNHEY, CDR2 SVGEGT. The CDR3 extends over 14 amino acids. The CDR3 DNA reads TGTGCCAGCAGTCCCGAAGGGGCGCGATACGAGCAGTACTTC. This codes for CASSPEGARYEQYF.

This chain uses TRBV7-6 with TRBJ2-2; tentatively, D is TRBD1 (5 bases). The germline V and J ends were trimmed by 2 bases and 5 bases, with 12 bases remaining between them. This CDR3 spans 15 amino acids. The germline V gene encodes CDR1 SGHVS and CDR2 FNYEAQ. The CDR3 sequence: CASSLNQGTTGELFF. The CDR3 region has the DNA TGTGCCAGCAGCTTAAATCAGGGAACAACCGGGGAGCTGTTTTTT.